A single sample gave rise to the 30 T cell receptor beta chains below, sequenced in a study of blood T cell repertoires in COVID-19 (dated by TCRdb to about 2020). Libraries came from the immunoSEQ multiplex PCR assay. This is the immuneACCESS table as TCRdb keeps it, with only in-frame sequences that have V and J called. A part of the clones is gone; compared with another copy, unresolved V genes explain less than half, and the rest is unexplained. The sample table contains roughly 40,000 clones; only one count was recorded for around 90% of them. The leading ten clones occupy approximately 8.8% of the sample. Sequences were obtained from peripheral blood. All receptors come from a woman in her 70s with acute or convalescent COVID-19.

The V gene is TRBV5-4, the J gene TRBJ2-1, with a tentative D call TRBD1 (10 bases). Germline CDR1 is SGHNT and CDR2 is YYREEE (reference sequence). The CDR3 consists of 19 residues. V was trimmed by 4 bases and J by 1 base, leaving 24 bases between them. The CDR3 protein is CASSLPGQGLAGSYNEQFF. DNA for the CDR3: TGTGCCAGCAGCCTCCCGGGACAGGGGCTAGCGGGGTCCTACAATGAGCAGTTCTTC.

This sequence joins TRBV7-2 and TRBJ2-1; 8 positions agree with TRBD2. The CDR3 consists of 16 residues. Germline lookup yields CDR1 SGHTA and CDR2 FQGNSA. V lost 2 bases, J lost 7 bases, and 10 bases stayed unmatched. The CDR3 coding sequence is TGTGCCAGCAGCTTACTGGTTGCGGGGGGTGGGAATGAGCAGTTCTTC. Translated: CASSLLVAGGGNEQFF.

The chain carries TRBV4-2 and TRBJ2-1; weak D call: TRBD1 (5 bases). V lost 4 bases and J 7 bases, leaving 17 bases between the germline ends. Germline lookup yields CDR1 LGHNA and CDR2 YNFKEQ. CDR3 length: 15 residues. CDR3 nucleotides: TGTGCCAGCAGCCCGCAGGGCTCCGAATGGAATGAGCAGTTCTTC. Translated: CASSPQGSEWNEQFF.

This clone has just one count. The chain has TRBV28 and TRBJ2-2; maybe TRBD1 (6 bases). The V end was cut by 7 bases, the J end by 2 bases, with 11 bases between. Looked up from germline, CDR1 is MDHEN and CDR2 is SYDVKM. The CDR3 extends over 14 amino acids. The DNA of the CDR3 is TGTGCCAGCACCCAAGGGGGAAACACCGGGGAGCTGTTTTTT. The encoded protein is CASTQGGNTGELFF.

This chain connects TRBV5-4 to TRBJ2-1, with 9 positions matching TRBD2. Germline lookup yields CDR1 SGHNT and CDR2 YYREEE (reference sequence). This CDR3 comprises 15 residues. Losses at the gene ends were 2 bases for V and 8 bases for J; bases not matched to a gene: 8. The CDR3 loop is CASSLGGRATDEQFF. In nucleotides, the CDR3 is TGTGCCAGCAGCTTAGGCGGGAGGGCCACAGATGAGCAGTTCTTC. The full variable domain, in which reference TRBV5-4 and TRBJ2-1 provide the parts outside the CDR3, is ETGVTQSPTHLIKTRGQQVTLRCSSQSGHNTVSWYQQALGQGPQFIFQYYREEENGRGNFPPRFSGLQFPNYSSELNVNALELDDSALYLCASSLGGRATDEQFFGPGTRLTVL.

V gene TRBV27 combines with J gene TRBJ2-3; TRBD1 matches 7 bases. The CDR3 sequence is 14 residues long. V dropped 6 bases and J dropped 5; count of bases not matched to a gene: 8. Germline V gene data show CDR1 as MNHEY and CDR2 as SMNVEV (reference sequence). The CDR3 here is CASRDIGGKDTQYF. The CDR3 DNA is TGTGCCAGCAGAGACATAGGGGGCAAAGATACGCAGTATTTT.

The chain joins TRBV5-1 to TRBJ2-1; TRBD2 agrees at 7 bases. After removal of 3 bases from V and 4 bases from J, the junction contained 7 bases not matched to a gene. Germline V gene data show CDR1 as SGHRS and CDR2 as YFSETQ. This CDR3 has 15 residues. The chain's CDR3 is CASSSSGEGYNEQFF. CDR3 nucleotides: TGCGCCAGCAGCTCCAGCGGGGAGGGGTACAATGAGCAGTTCTTC. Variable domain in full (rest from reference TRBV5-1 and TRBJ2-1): KAGVTQTPRYLIKTRGQQVTLSCSPISGHRSVSWYQQTPGQGLQFLFEYFSETQRNKGNFPGRFSGRQFSNSRSEMNVSTLELGDSALYLCASSSSGEGYNEQFFGPGTRLTVL.

The CDR3 is CASSEQTTLNEQFF. CDR3 nucleotides: TGTGCCAGCAGTGAACAAACTACCCTGAATGAGCAGTTCTTC. This sequence joins TRBV6-1 and TRBJ2-1; no firm D call. The CDR3 totals 14 residues. V was clipped by 2 bases and J by 7 bases, with 12 bases between them. Per germline, CDR1 MNHNS and CDR2 SASEGT.

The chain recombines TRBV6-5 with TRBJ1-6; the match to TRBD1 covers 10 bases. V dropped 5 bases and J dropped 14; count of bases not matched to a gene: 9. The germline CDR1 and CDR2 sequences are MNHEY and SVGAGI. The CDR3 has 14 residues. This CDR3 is CASSLPGQGKTLHF. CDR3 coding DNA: TGTGCCAGCAGTCTACCGGGACAGGGGAAAACCCTCCACTTT.

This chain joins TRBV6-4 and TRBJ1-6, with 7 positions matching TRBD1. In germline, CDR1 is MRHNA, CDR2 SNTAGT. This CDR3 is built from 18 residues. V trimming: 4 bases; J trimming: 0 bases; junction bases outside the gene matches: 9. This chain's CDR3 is CASSAKRDRNSYNSPLHF. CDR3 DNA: TGTGCCAGCAGTGCCAAGAGGGACAGAAACTCCTATAATTCACCCCTCCACTTT.

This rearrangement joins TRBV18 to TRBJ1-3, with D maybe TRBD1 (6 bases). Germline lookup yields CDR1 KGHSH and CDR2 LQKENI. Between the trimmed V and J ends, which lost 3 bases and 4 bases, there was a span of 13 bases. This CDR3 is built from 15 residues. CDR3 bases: TGTGCCAGCTCACCTTCAAGGACAGAAGGAAACACCATATATTTT. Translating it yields CASSPSRTEGNTIYF.

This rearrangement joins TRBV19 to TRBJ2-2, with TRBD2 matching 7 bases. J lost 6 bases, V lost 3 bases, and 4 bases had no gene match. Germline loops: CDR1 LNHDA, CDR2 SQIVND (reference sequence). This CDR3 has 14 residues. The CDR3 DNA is TGTGCCAGTAGTATGGGGGGGTTAGCCGGGGAGCTGTTTTTT. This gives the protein CASSMGGLAGELFF.

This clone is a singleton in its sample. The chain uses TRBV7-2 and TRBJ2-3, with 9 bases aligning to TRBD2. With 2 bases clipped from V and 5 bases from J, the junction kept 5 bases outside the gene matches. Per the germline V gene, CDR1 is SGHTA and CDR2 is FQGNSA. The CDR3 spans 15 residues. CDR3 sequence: CASSLMGLAVDTQYF. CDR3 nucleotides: TGTGCCAGCAGCTTAATGGGACTAGCCGTAGATACGCAGTATTTT. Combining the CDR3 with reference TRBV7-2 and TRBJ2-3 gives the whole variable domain GAGVSQSPSNKVTEKGKDVELRCDPISGHTALYWYRQSLGQGLEFLIYFQGNSAPDKSGLPSDRFSAERTGGSVSTLTIQRTQQEDSAVYLCASSLMGLAVDTQYFGPGTRLTVL.

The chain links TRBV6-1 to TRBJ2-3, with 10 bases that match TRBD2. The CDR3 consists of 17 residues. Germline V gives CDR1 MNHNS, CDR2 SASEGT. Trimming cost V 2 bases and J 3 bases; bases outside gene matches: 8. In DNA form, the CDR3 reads TGTGCCAGCAGTGAATCCTTAGCGGGAGGTTCGACAGATACGCAGTATTTT. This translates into CASSESLAGGSTDTQYF.

The CDR3 nucleotides read TGTGCCAGCAGCTTGTCGGGGGGGCGATTCAATGAGCAGTTCTTC. This codes for CASSLSGGRFNEQFF. The chain carries TRBV5-6 and TRBJ2-1; 8 bases match TRBD2. V lost 1 base, J lost 6 bases, and 6 bases stayed unmatched. This CDR3 region has 15 residues. Germline V gene lookup returns CDR1 SGHDT and CDR2 YYEEEE.

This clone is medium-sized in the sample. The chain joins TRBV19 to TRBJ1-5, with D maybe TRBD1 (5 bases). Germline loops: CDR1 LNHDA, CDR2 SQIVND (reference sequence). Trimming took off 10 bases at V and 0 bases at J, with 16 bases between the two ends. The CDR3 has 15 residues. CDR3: CATSRVPYSNQPQHF. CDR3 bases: TGTGCCACCTCCAGGGTTCCCTATAGCAATCAGCCCCAGCATTTT.

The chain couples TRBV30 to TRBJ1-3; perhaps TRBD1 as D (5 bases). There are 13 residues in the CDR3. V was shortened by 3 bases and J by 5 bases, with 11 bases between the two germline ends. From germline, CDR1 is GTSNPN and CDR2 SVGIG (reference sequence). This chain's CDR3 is CAWRGTGRNTIYF. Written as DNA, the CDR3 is TGTGCCTGGAGGGGTACAGGCCGAAACACCATATATTTT.

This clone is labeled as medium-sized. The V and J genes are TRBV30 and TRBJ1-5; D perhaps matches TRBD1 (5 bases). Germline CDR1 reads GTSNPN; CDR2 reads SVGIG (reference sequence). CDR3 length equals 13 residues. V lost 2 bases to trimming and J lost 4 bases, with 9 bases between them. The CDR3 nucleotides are TGTGCCTGGAGTACAGGCGAGAATCAGCCCCAGCATTTT. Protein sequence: CAWSTGENQPQHF.

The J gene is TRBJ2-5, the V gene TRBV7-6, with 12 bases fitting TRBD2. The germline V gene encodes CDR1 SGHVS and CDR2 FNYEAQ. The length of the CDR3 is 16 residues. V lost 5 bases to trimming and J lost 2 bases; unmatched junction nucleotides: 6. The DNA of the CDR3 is TGTGCCAGCAGCCCCGGACTAGCGGGGTGGCAAGAGACCCAGTACTTC. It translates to CASSPGLAGWQETQYF.

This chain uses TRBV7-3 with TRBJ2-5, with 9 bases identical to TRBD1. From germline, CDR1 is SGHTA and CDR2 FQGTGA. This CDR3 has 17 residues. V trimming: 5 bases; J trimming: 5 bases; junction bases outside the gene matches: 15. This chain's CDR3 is CASSPGTGSVQLETQYF. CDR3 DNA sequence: TGTGCCAGCAGCCCTGGGACAGGGTCGGTCCAATTGGAGACCCAGTACTTC.

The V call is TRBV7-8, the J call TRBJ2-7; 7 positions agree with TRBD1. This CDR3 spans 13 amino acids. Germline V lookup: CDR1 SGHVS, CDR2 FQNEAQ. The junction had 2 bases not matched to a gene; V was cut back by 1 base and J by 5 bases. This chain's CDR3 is CASSLDRGNEQYV. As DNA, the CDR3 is TGTGCCAGCAGCTTAGACAGGGGCAACGAGCAGTACGTC.

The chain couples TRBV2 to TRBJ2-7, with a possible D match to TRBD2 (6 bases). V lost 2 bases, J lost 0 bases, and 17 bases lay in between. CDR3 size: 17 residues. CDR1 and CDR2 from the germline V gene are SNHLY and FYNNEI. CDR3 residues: CASSESGLRHFSYEQYV. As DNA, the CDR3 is TGTGCCAGCAGTGAATCGGGACTCCGCCATTTCTCCTACGAGCAGTACGTC.

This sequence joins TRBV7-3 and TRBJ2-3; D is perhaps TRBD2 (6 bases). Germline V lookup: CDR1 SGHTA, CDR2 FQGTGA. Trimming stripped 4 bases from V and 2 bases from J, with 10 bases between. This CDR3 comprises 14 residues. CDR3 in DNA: TGTGCCAGCAGCTGGAGCGGGCCCACAGATACGCAGTATTTT. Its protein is CASSWSGPTDTQYF.

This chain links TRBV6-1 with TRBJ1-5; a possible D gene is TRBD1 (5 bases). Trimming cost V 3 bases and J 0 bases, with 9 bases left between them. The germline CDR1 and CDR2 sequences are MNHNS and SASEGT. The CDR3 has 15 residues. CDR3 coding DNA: TGTGCCAGCAGTGACCGACAGTTTAGCAATCAGCCCCAGCATTTT. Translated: CASSDRQFSNQPQHF.

CDR3 nucleotide sequence: TGTGCCAGTACAAACCTTCTAGGCCGTGAGCAGTTCTTC. Protein product: CASTNLLGREQFF. The gene calls are TRBV19 and TRBJ2-1; the D is unclear. The CDR3 is made up of 13 amino acids. V lost 7 bases and J 9 bases, leaving 16 bases between the germline ends. Germline-derived CDR1 and CDR2 are LNHDA and SQIVND (reference sequence).

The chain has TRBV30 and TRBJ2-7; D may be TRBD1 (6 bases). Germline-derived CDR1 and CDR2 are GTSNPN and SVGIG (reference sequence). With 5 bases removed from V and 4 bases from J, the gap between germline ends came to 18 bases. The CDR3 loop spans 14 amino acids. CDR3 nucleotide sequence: TGTGCCTGGGGTCTGGACCCCAGGGGTTACGAGCAGTACGTC. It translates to CAWGLDPRGYEQYV.

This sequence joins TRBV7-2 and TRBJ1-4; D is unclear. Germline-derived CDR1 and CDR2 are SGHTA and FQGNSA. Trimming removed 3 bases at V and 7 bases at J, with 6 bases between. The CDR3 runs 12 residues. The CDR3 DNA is TGTGCCAGCAGCTTGGTGGCTGAAAAACTGTTTTTT. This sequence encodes CASSLVAEKLFF.

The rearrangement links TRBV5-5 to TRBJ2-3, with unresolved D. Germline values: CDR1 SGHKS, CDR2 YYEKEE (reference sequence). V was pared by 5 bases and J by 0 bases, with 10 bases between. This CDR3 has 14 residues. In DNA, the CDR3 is TGTGCCAGCAGACCGACACCTAGCACAGATACGCAGTATTTT. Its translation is CASRPTPSTDTQYF.

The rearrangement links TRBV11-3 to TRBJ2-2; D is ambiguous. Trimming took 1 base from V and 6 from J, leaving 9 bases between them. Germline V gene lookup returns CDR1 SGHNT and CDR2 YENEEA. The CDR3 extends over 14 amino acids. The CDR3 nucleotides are TGTGCCAGCAGCTTAGGGCCCGCCTCCGGGGAGCTGTTTTTT. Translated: CASSLGPASGELFF.

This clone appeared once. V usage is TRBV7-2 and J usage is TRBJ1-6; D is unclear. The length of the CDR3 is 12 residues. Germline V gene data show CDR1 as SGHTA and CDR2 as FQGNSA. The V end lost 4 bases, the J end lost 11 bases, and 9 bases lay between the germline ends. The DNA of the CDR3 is TGTGCCAGCAGCTCCCTTGGGCCACCCCTCCACTTT. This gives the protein CASSSLGPPLHF.